This T cell receptor (beta chain) was recovered during a study of post-analysis software for immune sequencing data. General study findings and limits: A few TRBV segments occurring more often in patients than controls included TRBV5-6, TRBV5-1 and TRBV20-1.

The V gene end was trimmed by 4 bases and the J gene end by 6 bases; junction bases not matched to a gene: 12. CDR1 and CDR2 (germline): SGHRS, YFSETQ. The CDR3 consists of 15 residues. In this sample, this clonotype turned up a few times. What it binds is not known. The library was made from cDNA and included unique molecular identifiers. TCRdb independently ran MiXCR on the PCR reads; one entry per CDR3 protein. The sample includes roughly 570,000 distinct CDR3 sequences, around 31% of them seen just once. Specimen: blood. The origin of this receptor is a girl aged 2 to 17 with multiple sclerosis. J is TRBJ1-1 and V is TRBV5-1; 7 positions agree with TRBD1. The CDR3 spells CASSPTQTGMAEAFF. CDR3 nucleotides: TGCGCCAGCAGCCCGACTCAGACAGGGATGGCTGAAGCTTTCTTT.